This entry concerns a single T cell receptor (beta chain). The antigen is not known. These data come from a study of cytomegalovirus exposure and HLA in healthy donors. Profiling relied on immunoSEQ multiplex PCR, and the TCRdb table lists in-frame clones only, not all of them. The table includes 200,000 to 300,000 clones, around 90% detected once. Germline assignment: CDR1 LGHNA and CDR2 YSLEER. The CDR3 has 16 amino acids. Trimming left V 1 base short and J 2 bases short, with 14 bases between. Notes on the study in general: According to a subsequent analysis, TCR clusters from the first cohort were inclined to appear together in the roughly 120 validation repertoires. In vitro assays verified that three CMV-associated chains recognized CMV antigens specifically. The study flagged some 180 TCR beta chains as cytomegalovirus-associated. Rarity held for most TCR sequences, but there were some public TCRs that occurred in many donors.

The chain employs TRBV4-3 and TRBJ2-5, with D unclear. The sequenced material came from PBMCs. This receptor was obtained from a woman aged 25 to 39 in good health and CMV-seronegative. The CDR3 spells CASSQVLYAEQETQYF. The CDR3 nucleotides read TGCGCCAGCAGCCAAGTCCTTTATGCAGAACAAGAGACCCAGTACTTC.